Ten or more counts support the clone carrying this TCR beta chain. Trimming took 2 bases from V and 0 from J; bases not matched to a gene: 6. Germline V lookup: CDR1 SGHTA, CDR2 FQGNSA. CDR3 length: 18 residues. This record belongs to a study of neurological immune-mediated disorders. Via MiXCR, TCRdb re-called the 5' RACE reads, giving one row per CDR3 protein. The sample lists roughly 15,000 distinct CDR3 sequences; approximately 13% were seen once. The V and J genes are TRBV7-2 and TRBJ2-1; TRBD2 aligns across 11 bases. Sequences were obtained from CD8+ T cells from blood. The source of this sequence is a female donor with HTLV-1-associated myelopathy (HAM/TSP). This CDR3 reads CASSLTSGSPSSYNEQFF. The CDR3, as DNA: TGTGCCAGCAGCTTAACTAGCGGGAGCCCGAGCTCCTACAATGAGCAGTTCTTC.